This TCR beta chain is from a study of blood T cells in healthy people across ages. Notes on the study in general: Calculation of diversity from one million T cells yielded estimates considered to be underestimates.

Using a J-beta primer mix together with a sample-barcoded 5' primer, a second PCR was run for roughly 6 to 12 cycles. MiXCR, run by TCRdb on the 5' RACE reads, gives a single entry per CDR3 protein. The sample includes approximately 1.5 million distinct CDR3 sequences, 34% seen only once; the top ten take approximately 10%. This clonotype has just a few counts. Antigen specificity is unknown. Per germline, CDR1 MDHEN and CDR2 SYDVKM. V lost 3 bases to trimming and J lost 1 base, with 16 bases between them. The length of the CDR3 is 16 residues. The study recruited healthy Caucasian donors from Russia who were aged roughly 6 to 100.

Sequenced sample: blood. V is TRBV28 and J is TRBJ2-7; D is uncertain. This sequence originates from a woman aged 25 to 39 in good health. CDR3 nucleotides: TGTGCCAGCAGTTTCAGTATACAGAATCGATCCTACGAGCAGTACTTC. Encoded protein: CASSFSIQNRSYEQYF. The full variable domain, in which reference TRBV28 and TRBJ2-7 provide the parts outside the CDR3, is DVKVTQSSRYLVKRTGEKVFLECVQDMDHENMFWYRQDPGLGLRLIYFSYDVKMKEKGDIPEGYSVSREKKERFSLILESASTNQTSMYLCASSFSIQNRSYEQYFGPGTRLTVT.